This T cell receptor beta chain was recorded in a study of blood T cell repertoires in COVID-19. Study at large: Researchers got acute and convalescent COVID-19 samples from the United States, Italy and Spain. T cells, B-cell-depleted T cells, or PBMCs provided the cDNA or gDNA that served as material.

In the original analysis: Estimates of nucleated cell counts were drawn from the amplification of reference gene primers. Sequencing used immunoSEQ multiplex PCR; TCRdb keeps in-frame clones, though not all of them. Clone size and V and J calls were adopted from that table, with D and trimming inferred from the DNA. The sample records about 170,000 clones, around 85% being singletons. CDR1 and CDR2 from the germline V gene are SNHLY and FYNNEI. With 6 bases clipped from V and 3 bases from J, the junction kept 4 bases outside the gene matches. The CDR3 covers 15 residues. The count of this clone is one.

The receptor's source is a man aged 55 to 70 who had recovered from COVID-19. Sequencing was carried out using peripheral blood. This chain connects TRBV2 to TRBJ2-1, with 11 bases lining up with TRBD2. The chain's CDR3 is CASRRLAGFYNEQFF. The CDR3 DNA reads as TGTGCCAGCAGACGACTAGCGGGGTTCTACAATGAGCAGTTCTTC.